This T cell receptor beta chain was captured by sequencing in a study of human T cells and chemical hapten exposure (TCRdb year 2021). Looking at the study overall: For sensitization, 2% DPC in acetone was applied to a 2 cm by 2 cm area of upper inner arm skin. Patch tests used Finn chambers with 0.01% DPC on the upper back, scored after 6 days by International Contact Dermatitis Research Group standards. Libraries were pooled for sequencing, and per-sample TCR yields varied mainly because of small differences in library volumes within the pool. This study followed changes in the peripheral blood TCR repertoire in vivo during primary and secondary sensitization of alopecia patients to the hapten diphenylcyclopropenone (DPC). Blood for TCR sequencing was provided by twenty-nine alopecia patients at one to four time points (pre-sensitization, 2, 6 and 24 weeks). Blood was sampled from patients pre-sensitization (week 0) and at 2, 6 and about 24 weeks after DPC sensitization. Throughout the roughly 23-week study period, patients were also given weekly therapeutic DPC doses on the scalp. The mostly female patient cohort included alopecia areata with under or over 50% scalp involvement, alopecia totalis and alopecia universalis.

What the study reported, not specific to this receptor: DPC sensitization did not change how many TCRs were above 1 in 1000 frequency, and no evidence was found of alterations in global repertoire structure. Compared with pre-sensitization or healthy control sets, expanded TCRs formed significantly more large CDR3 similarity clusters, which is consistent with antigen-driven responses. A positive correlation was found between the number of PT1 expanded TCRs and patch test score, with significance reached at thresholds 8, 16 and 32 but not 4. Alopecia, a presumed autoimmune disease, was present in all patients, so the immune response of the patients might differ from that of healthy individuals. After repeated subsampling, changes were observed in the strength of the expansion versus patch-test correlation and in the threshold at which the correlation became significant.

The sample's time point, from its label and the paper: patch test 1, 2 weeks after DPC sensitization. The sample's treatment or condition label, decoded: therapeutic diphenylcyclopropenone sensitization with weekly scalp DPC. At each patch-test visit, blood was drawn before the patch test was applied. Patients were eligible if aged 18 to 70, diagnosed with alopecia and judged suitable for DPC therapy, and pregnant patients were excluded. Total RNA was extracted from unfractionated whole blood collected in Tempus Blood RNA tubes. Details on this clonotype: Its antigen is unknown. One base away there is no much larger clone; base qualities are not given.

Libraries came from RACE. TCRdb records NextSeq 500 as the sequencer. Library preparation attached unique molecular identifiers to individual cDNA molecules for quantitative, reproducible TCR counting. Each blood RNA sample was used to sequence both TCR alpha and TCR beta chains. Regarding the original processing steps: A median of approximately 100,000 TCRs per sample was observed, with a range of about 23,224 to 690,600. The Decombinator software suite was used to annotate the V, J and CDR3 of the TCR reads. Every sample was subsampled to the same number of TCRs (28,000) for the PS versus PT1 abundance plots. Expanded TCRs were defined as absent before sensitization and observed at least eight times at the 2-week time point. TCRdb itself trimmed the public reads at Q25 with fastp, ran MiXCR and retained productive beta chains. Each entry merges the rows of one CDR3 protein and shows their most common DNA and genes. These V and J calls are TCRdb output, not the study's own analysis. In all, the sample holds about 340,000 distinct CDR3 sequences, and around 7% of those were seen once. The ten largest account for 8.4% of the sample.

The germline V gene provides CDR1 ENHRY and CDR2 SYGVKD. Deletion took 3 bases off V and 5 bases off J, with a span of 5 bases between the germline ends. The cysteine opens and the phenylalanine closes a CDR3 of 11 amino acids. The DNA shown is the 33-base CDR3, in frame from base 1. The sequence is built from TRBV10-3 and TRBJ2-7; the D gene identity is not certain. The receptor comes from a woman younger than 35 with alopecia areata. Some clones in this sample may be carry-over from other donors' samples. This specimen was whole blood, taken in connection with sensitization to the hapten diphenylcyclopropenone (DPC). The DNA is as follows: TGTGCCATCAGTGATGGGGACGAGCAGTACTTC. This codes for CAISDGDEQYF.